These 10 T cell receptor beta chains were all obtained from the same sample, sequenced in a study of blood T cell repertoires in COVID-19. Profiled with immunoSEQ multiplex PCR; TCRdb holds only in-frame clones, not every one. The sample consists of around 69,000 clones, 81% of them appearing once. The sample consisted of peripheral blood. The receptor source for this set is a woman aged 65 to 85 with acute or convalescent COVID-19.

The sample holds a few counts of this clone. The rearrangement links TRBV7-8 to TRBJ2-1, with TRBD2 matching 7 bases. Per germline, CDR1 SGHVS and CDR2 FQNEAQ. CDR3 size: 14 residues. V lost 0 bases to trimming and J lost 9 bases; unmatched junction nucleotides: 5. CDR3 in amino acids: CASSLALAHGEQFF. As DNA, the CDR3 is TGTGCCAGCAGCTTAGCACTAGCGCACGGTGAGCAGTTCTTC.

This clone came up a few times. The V call is TRBV18, the J call TRBJ1-1; 10 nucleotides align to TRBD1. Trimming cost V 3 bases and J 1 base; bases outside gene matches: 8. The CDR3 runs to 17 residues. In germline, CDR1 is KGHSH, CDR2 LQKENI. The CDR3 region is CASSPPGTGASNTEAFF. The CDR3 coding sequence is TGTGCCAGCTCACCGCCCGGGACAGGGGCCTCGAACACTGAAGCTTTCTTT.

This clone was picked up a small number of times. The V call is TRBV28, the J call TRBJ2-1; D is unresolved. Looked up from germline, CDR1 is MDHEN and CDR2 is SYDVKM. V dropped 3 bases and J dropped 2 bases, with 17 bases sitting between them. The CDR3 is 17 amino acids. The CDR3, as DNA: TGTGCCAGCAGTTTTAGTAACGATATTAAAACCTACAATGAGCAGTTCTTC. This gives the protein CASSFSNDIKTYNEQFF.

The chain is built from TRBV27 and TRBJ1-1; 8 bases are a match to TRBD1. Trimming at V came to 4 bases and at J to 4 bases, leaving 5 bases not matched to a gene. This CDR3 comprises 14 residues. Germline V CDR1 and CDR2: MNHEY, SMNVEV (reference sequence). The CDR3 DNA is TGTGCCAGCAGTTCTCAGGGGGCGGGCACTGAAGCTTTCTTT. This gives the protein CASSSQGAGTEAFF.

The chain couples TRBV10-3 to TRBJ1-5; 8 positions match TRBD1. The V segment lost 6 bases and the J segment 0 bases; nucleotides outside the gene matches: 4. CDR1 ENHRY and CDR2 SYGVKD come from the germline V gene. The CDR3 totals 15 residues. CDR3 coding DNA: TGTGCCATCAGCGACAGGGGCTATAGCAATCAGCCCCAGCATTTT. This gives the protein CAISDRGYSNQPQHF.

The rearrangement joins TRBV5-1 to TRBJ1-4, with unresolved D. The ends were cut back, 0 bases at V and 8 bases at J, with 17 bases in the middle. The CDR3 is 16 amino acids. The V gene's germline CDR1 is SGHRS and CDR2 YFSETQ. The CDR3 here is CASSLATDPNSEKLFF. CDR3 bases: TGCGCCAGCAGCTTGGCGACTGACCCCAATTCGGAAAAACTGTTTTTT. The full variable domain, completed using reference TRBV5-1 and TRBJ1-4, is KAGVTQTPRYLIKTRGQQVTLSCSPISGHRSVSWYQQTPGQGLQFLFEYFSETQRNKGNFPGRFSGRQFSNSRSEMNVSTLELGDSALYLCASSLATDPNSEKLFFGSGTQLSVL.

This clone has only a few counts. The V gene is TRBV27, the J gene TRBJ1-2; 12 bases match TRBD1. The CDR3 runs to 18 residues. Trimming removed 5 bases from V and 4 bases from J; junction bases left unmatched: 14. Germline V gene data show CDR1 as MNHEY and CDR2 as SMNVEV (reference sequence). CDR3: CASSSPGTGGAFPYGYTF. DNA of the CDR3: TGTGCCAGCAGTAGTCCCGGGACAGGGGGCGCTTTCCCCTATGGCTACACCTTC.

This rearrangement joins TRBV28 to TRBJ2-1; 14 nucleotides agree with TRBD2. Per germline, CDR1 MDHEN and CDR2 SYDVKM. The CDR3 sequence is 16 residues long. After removal of 5 bases from V and 7 bases from J, the junction contained 7 bases not matched to a gene. CDR3 bases: TGTGCCAGCAGTCGTGGGACTAGCGGGAGAGCAAATGAGCAGTTCTTC. It encodes CASSRGTSGRANEQFF.

This chain uses TRBV9 with TRBJ1-3, with TRBD1 matching over 8 bases. Germline lookup yields CDR1 SGDLS and CDR2 YYNGEE. Losses at the gene ends were 0 bases for V and 4 bases for J; bases not matched to a gene: 6. The CDR3 loop spans 16 amino acids. The CDR3 DNA follows: TGTGCCAGCAGCGTAGGACAGGGGCCATCCGGAAACACCATATATTTT. Protein: CASSVGQGPSGNTIYF.

The chain combines TRBV28 with TRBJ2-1; 12 bases match TRBD2. This CDR3 has 15 residues. Germline CDR1 reads MDHEN; CDR2 reads SYDVKM. Trimming at V came to 5 bases and at J to 6 bases, leaving 5 bases not matched to a gene. The CDR3 DNA reads as TGTGCCAGCAGTGCCCCTAGCGGGAGGGGCAATGAGCAGTTCTTC. Translating gives CASSAPSGRGNEQFF.